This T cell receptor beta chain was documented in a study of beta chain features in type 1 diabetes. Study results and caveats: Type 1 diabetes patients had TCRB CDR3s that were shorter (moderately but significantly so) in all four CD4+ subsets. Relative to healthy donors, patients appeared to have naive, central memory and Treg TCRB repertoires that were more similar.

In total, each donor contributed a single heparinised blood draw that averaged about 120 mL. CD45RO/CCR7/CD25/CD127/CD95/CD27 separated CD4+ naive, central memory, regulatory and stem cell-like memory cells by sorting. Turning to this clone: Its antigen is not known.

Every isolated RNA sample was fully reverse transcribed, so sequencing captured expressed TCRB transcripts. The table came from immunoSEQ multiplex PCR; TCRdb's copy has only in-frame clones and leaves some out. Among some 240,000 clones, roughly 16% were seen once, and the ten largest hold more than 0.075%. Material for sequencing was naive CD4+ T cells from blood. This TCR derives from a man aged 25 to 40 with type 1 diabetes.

The CDR3 coding sequence is TGTGCCAGCAGCTCCGGGAGGTCCCGTAGCACAGATACGCAGTATTTT. Amino acids: CASSSGRSRSTDTQYF. The chain joins TRBV7-2 to TRBJ2-3; 7 bases line up with TRBD2. J gave up 0 bases and V 4 bases, and 7 bases lay outside the gene matches. Germline loops: CDR1 SGHTA, CDR2 FQGNSA. There are 16 residues in the CDR3. The full variable domain, in which reference TRBV7-2 and TRBJ2-3 provide the parts outside the CDR3, is GAGVSQSPSNKVTEKGKDVELRCDPISGHTALYWYRQSLGQGLEFLIYFQGNSAPDKSGLPSDRFSAERTGGSVSTLTIQRTQQEDSAVYLCASSSGRSRSTDTQYFGPGTRLTVL.